These 30 T cell receptor beta chains originate from one sample sequenced in a study of response to subunit inactivated influenza vaccine. TCRdb ran MiXCR on the RT-PCR reads and lists one entry per CDR3 protein. The repertoire holds 180,000 or so distinct CDR3 sequences, about 12% seen once, with 25% to 30% in the top ten. A further study also used this sample, focusing on T cells expressing NK-cell markers. That report adds: Researchers built TCR beta cDNA using 5'RACE template switching with UMIs.

Sequenced here: CD8+ T cells sorted from PBMCs, sampled 11 to 12 days after vaccination. Receptors were obtained from a man aged 50 to 59 who received an inactivated influenza vaccine.

J is TRBJ1-1 and V is TRBV20-1; TRBD1 matches at 7 bases. Germline CDR1 and CDR2: DFQATT and SNEGSKA (reference sequence). The V and J ends lost 1 base and 1 base, in that order; junction bases with no gene match: 12. This CDR3 region has 17 residues. CDR3 residues: CSARAQGRAEANTEAFF. DNA for the CDR3: TGCAGTGCTAGAGCACAGGGGCGGGCGGAGGCGAACACTGAAGCTTTCTTT.

This chain uses TRBV20-1 with TRBJ2-2; no firm D call. V lost 0 bases and J lost 0, with 11 bases in between. This CDR3 is 16 amino acids long. Per germline, CDR1 DFQATT and CDR2 SNEGSKA (reference sequence). Here the CDR3 DNA reads TGCAGTGCTAGAGATTTTCGTATCGCGAACACCGGGGAGCTGTTTTTT. This translates into CSARDFRIANTGELFF.

The chain uses TRBV14 and TRBJ2-3; 8 positions match TRBD2. The junction had 8 bases not matched to a gene; V was cut back by 4 bases and J by 2 bases. The germline V gene has CDR1 SGHDN and CDR2 FVKESK. This CDR3 has 16 amino acids. CDR3 in amino acids: CASSPFSGMNTDTQYF. For the CDR3, the DNA is TGTGCCAGCAGCCCATTTAGCGGGATGAACACAGATACGCAGTATTTT.

Note on this clonotype: A clone one base away is much larger, so this may be a read error. The chain has TRBV5-4 and TRBJ2-1; D is possibly TRBD1 (6 bases). Deletions cut 8 bases from V and 4 bases from J, with 10 bases between. CDR3 length: 12 amino acids. Germline assignment: CDR1 SGHNT and CDR2 YYREEE (reference sequence). The CDR3 bases are TGTGCCAGAACGGGACATTACAATGAGCAGTTCTTC. Protein product: CARTGHYNEQFF.

This clonotype was seen more than once but under ten times. V gene TRBV7-9 combines with J gene TRBJ2-2; D gene ambiguous. In germline, CDR1 is SEHNR, CDR2 FQNEAQ (reference sequence). The CDR3 is 10 amino acids. V was pared by 9 bases and J by 6 bases, with 5 bases between. The CDR3, as DNA: TGTGCCAGTATCCCCGGGGAGCTGTTTTTT. Its protein product is CASIPGELFF.

This clonotype was counted a few times. The chain employs TRBV7-2 and TRBJ2-1, with TRBD2 as a possible D gene (6 bases). Germline V lookup: CDR1 SGHTA, CDR2 FQGNSA. The CDR3 runs to 15 residues. Trimming took 1 base from V and 4 from J, leaving 11 bases between them. The chain's CDR3 is CASSLVAVDYNEQFF. As DNA, the CDR3 is TGTGCCAGCAGCTTAGTAGCGGTAGATTACAATGAGCAGTTCTTC.

At least ten counts were recorded for this clonotype. The genes are TRBV29-1 and TRBJ2-2, with 7 bases that match TRBD1. In germline, CDR1 is SQVTM, CDR2 ANQGSEA. This CDR3 comprises 12 residues. V was pared by 7 bases and J by 5 bases, with 4 bases of the junction left unmatched. In nucleotides, the CDR3 is TGCAGCGCACGGACAGGAACCGGGGAGCTGTTTTTT. This encodes CSARTGTGELFF.

This clonotype was seen at least ten times. The V call is TRBV7-9, the J call TRBJ2-2, with a possible D match to TRBD2 (6 bases). This CDR3 has 15 residues. The ends were cut back, 5 bases at V and 2 bases at J, with 12 bases in the middle. Looked up from germline, CDR1 is SEHNR and CDR2 is FQNEAQ (reference sequence). The CDR3 loop reads CASSPRLENTGELFF. CDR3 DNA: TGTGCCAGCAGCCCCAGACTAGAAAACACCGGGGAGCTGTTTTTT. Full variable domain (outside the CDR3, taken from reference TRBV7-9 and TRBJ2-2): DTGVSQNPRHKITKRGQNVTFRCDPISEHNRLYWYRQTLGQGPEFLTYFQNEAQLEKSRLLSDRFSAERPKGSFSTLEIQRTEQGDSAMYLCASSPRLENTGELFFGEGSRLTVL.

The rearrangement uses TRBV29-1 and TRBJ1-2; D unclear. CDR3 size: 13 residues. V gave up 3 bases and J gave up 8 bases, with 16 bases separating them. CDR1 and CDR2 from the germline V gene are SQVTM and ANQGSEA. The CDR3 coding sequence is TGCAGCGTTGAGCAGGCGGATCTATGGGGCTACACCTTC. Amino acid sequence: CSVEQADLWGYTF.

The chain joins TRBV30 to TRBJ2-5; no clear D gene. V was trimmed by 0 bases and J by 5 bases, leaving 10 bases between them. Germline V CDR1 and CDR2: GTSNPN, SVGIG (reference sequence). The CDR3 extends over 13 amino acids. Here the CDR3 DNA reads TGTGCCTGGAGTGTAGCCGGGTACGAGACCCAGTACTTC. Amino acids: CAWSVAGYETQYF.

This clonotype was counted a few times. The CDR3 nucleotides are TGTGCCACCAGCAGACTAGCGGGAGCCTACAATGAGCAGTTCTTC. This codes for CATSRLAGAYNEQFF. The chain combines TRBV15 with TRBJ2-1; 10 bases map to TRBD2. The CDR3 length is 15 residues. With V trimmed by 2 bases and J by 2 bases, 0 bases remained unmatched. Germline V gene data show CDR1 as LNHNV and CDR2 as YYDKDF (reference sequence).

In its sample, this clonotype was seen a few times. This rearrangement joins TRBV4-1 to TRBJ2-7; D call uncertain. The CDR3 is made up of 14 amino acids. CDR1 MGHRA and CDR2 YSYEKL come from the germline V gene. V was trimmed by 4 bases and J by 3 bases, leaving 13 bases between them. The CDR3 is CASSPRRSNYEQYF. Here the CDR3 DNA reads TGCGCCAGCAGCCCCCGGAGAAGTAACTACGAGCAGTACTTC.

The chain recombines TRBV29-1 with TRBJ1-2; D unclear. This CDR3 contains 11 residues. Trimming left V 7 bases short and J 4 bases short, with 10 bases between. Germline values: CDR1 SQVTM, CDR2 ANQGSEA. The CDR3 bases are TGCAGCGCTGCTGTGGGCTATGGCTACACCTTC. This codes for CSAAVGYGYTF.

In its sample, this clonotype was seen a few times. The chain combines TRBV4-2 with TRBJ2-7; TRBD2 aligns across 9 bases. This CDR3 has 15 amino acids. The J segment lost 4 bases and the V segment lost 1 base, leaving 5 bases of the junction unmatched. In germline, CDR1 is LGHNA, CDR2 YNFKEQ. CDR3 protein: CASSQVAGGSYEQYF. The CDR3 DNA reads as TGTGCCAGCAGCCAAGTTGCGGGAGGGTCTTACGAGCAGTACTTC.

This clonotype turned up a few times. V usage is TRBV7-6 and J usage is TRBJ2-3; weak D call: TRBD2 (6 bases). Germline assignment: CDR1 SGHVS and CDR2 FNYEAQ. Trimming cost V 0 bases and J 0 bases, with 10 bases left between them. This CDR3 is built from 16 residues. CDR3: CASSLAWSGSTDTQYF. The CDR3 bases are TGTGCCAGCAGCTTAGCATGGAGCGGGAGCACAGATACGCAGTATTTT.

This clonotype was counted only a few times. This chain links TRBV11-2 with TRBJ2-1; D gene ambiguous. Trimming took 1 base from V and 8 from J, leaving 9 bases between them. The CDR3 length is 13 residues. CDR1 and CDR2 (germline): SGHAT, FQNNGV. CDR3 nucleotide sequence: TGTGCCAGCAGCTTAGTACGACGGCATGAGCAGTTCTTC. Protein sequence: CASSLVRRHEQFF.

The chain carries TRBV7-9 and TRBJ2-7, with no clear D. V lost 3 bases and J lost 7, with 10 bases in between. The CDR3 runs to 12 residues. Germline CDR1 reads SEHNR; CDR2 reads FQNEAQ (reference sequence). The chain's CDR3 is CASSLDAREQYF. Written as DNA, the CDR3 is TGTGCCAGCAGCTTGGATGCTCGAGAGCAGTACTTC. Variable domain in full (rest from reference TRBV7-9 and TRBJ2-7): DTGVSQNPRHKITKRGQNVTFRCDPISEHNRLYWYRQTLGQGPEFLTYFQNEAQLEKSRLLSDRFSAERPKGSFSTLEIQRTEQGDSAMYLCASSLDAREQYFGPGTRLTVT.

CDR3 sequence reads: CASSYRHTQETQYF. The DNA for the CDR3 is TGCGCCAGCAGCTATAGACATACCCAAGAGACCCAGTACTTC. This sequence joins TRBV4-1 and TRBJ2-5; D not resolved. V dropped 5 bases and J dropped 1 base, with 11 bases sitting between them. Per germline, CDR1 MGHRA and CDR2 YSYEKL. The CDR3 is 14 residues long.

This clonotype was detected only a few times. The gene calls are TRBV28 and TRBJ2-7, with TRBD1 identical over 7 bases. V was clipped by 6 bases and J by 2 bases; unmatched bases: 4. This CDR3 has 13 residues. Looked up from germline, CDR1 is MDHEN and CDR2 is SYDVKM. CDR3 region: CASSNTGAYEQYF. The CDR3 DNA follows: TGTGCCAGCAGCAACACAGGGGCCTACGAGCAGTACTTC.

The J gene is TRBJ2-7, the V gene TRBV20-1; 13 positions match TRBD2. Looked up from germline, CDR1 is DFQATT and CDR2 is SNEGSKA (reference sequence). V was clipped by 6 bases and J by 0 bases; unmatched bases: 8. CDR3 length: 16 residues. The CDR3 nucleotides read TGCAGTGCCCGGACTAGCGGGGGTATGCCCTCCTACGAGCAGTACTTC. Amino acid sequence: CSARTSGGMPSYEQYF.

This clonotype showed up many times. This chain connects TRBV27 to TRBJ2-7; maybe TRBD1 (5 bases). The germline V gene encodes CDR1 MNHEY and CDR2 SMNVEV (reference sequence). This CDR3 comprises 13 residues. V dropped 6 bases and J dropped 5 bases, with 14 bases sitting between them. The CDR3 DNA follows: TGTGCCAGCAGCTATACAGGTACTCACGAGCAGTACTTC. Protein sequence: CASSYTGTHEQYF.

This clonotype came up a few times. V and J are TRBV3-1 and TRBJ2-7, with 9 bases lining up with TRBD1. Germline V gene sequence: CDR1 LGHDT, CDR2 YNNKEL (reference sequence). V gave up 0 bases and J gave up 5 bases; unmatched junction bases: 5. The CDR3 has 15 residues. The CDR3 DNA reads as TGTGCCAGCAGCCAAGATTCGGGACAGGGTGACGAGCAGTACTTC. Its protein is CASSQDSGQGDEQYF.

This clonotype was counted between two and nine times. The chain combines TRBV28 with TRBJ2-2; TRBD2 might be the D (5 bases). Germline assignment: CDR1 MDHEN and CDR2 SYDVKM. The V end was cut by 3 bases, the J end by 5 bases, with 13 bases between. The CDR3 has 15 residues. The CDR3 here is CASSFVATGTGELFF. CDR3 bases: TGTGCCAGCAGTTTTGTCGCTACGGGGACCGGGGAGCTGTTTTTT.

The V call is TRBV4-2, the J call TRBJ2-2, with 12 bases aligning to TRBD2. Trimming removed 1 base from V and 7 bases from J; junction bases left unmatched: 16. Germline loops: CDR1 LGHNA, CDR2 YNFKEQ. This CDR3 has 20 residues. The chain's CDR3 is CASSQGSGTSGLLSGGELFF. DNA of the CDR3: TGTGCCAGCAGCCAAGGATCCGGGACTAGCGGGCTCCTTTCCGGCGGGGAGCTGTTTTTT.

CDR3 amino acids: CATEVPGTRFGELFF. The CDR3 DNA sequence: TGTGCCACCGAAGTACCCGGGACTAGGTTCGGGGAGCTGTTTTTT. This chain joins TRBV10-3 and TRBJ2-2; 8 bases map to TRBD2. V lost 10 bases and J lost 7; bases outside the gene matches: 14. The CDR3 is 15 amino acids. CDR1 and CDR2 from the germline V gene are ENHRY and SYGVKD.

In this sample, this clonotype turned up a few times. The chain couples TRBV9 to TRBJ2-1, with 11 positions matching TRBD2. CDR1 and CDR2 from the germline V gene are SGDLS and YYNGEE. Trimming removed 4 bases from V and 8 bases from J; junction bases left unmatched: 11. There are 16 residues in the CDR3. The CDR3 is CASSLSTSGGQDEQFF. DNA for the CDR3: TGTGCCAGCAGCCTCTCCACTAGCGGGGGACAAGATGAGCAGTTCTTC. The variable domain in full, completed from reference TRBV9 and TRBJ2-1, reads DSGVTQTPKHLITATGQRVTLRCSPRSGDLSVYWYQQSLDQGLQFLIQYYNGEERAKGNILERFSAQQFPDLHSELNLSSLELGDSALYFCASSLSTSGGQDEQFFGPGTRLTVL.

The chain is built from TRBV30 and TRBJ2-7, with 9 bases fitting TRBD1. Germline lookup yields CDR1 GTSNPN and CDR2 SVGIG (reference sequence). The J segment lost 2 bases and the V segment lost 5 bases, leaving 16 bases of the junction unmatched. The CDR3 runs 17 residues. The CDR3 bases are TGTGCCTGGGATCCCTACCTGAAGGGACAGGGCACCTACGAGCAGTACTTC. Its translation: CAWDPYLKGQGTYEQYF.

The J gene is TRBJ2-7, the V gene TRBV20-1; possible D gene TRBD1, 5 bases. Looked up from germline, CDR1 is DFQATT and CDR2 is SNEGSKA (reference sequence). Trimming removed 2 bases from V and 3 bases from J, with 14 bases in between. The CDR3 has 14 amino acids. The CDR3 region has the DNA TGCAGTGCTAGATATGTAGGGGTCGGCTACGAGCAGTACTTC. It yields the protein CSARYVGVGYEQYF.

Only a few counts were recorded for this clonotype. The chain joins TRBV7-8 to TRBJ2-3, with 11 positions matching TRBD2. The CDR3 covers 16 residues. J gave up 3 bases and V 5 bases, and 7 bases lay outside the gene matches. CDR1 and CDR2 (germline): SGHVS, FQNEAQ. The CDR3 nucleotides read TGTGCCAGCAGCACCCATACTAGCGGGAGAACAGATACGCAGTATTTT. Its translation: CASSTHTSGRTDTQYF. Combining the CDR3 with reference TRBV7-8 and TRBJ2-3 gives the whole variable domain GAGVSQSPRYKVAKRGQDVALRCDPISGHVSLFWYQQALGQGPEFLTYFQNEAQLDKSGLPSDRFFAERPEGSVSTLKIQRTQQEDSAVYLCASSTHTSGRTDTQYFGPGTRLTVL.

The gene calls are TRBV6-1 and TRBJ1-2, with D maybe TRBD1 (6 bases). The ends were cut back, 6 bases at V and 4 bases at J, with 12 bases in the middle. CDR1 and CDR2 from the germline V gene are MNHNS and SASEGT. This CDR3 is built from 13 residues. The CDR3 bases are TGTGCCAGCAGGGCAGGGGACCCCTATGGCTACACCTTC. It encodes CASRAGDPYGYTF.